This note documents a single T cell receptor beta chain sequence. Original processing notes: Counts of nucleated cells, estimated from reference gene primer amplification, were obtained. Sequenced by immunoSEQ multiplex PCR; TCRdb stores in-frame clones only, minus some. D and trimming were read from the DNA, whereas the V and J calls and clone size are those reported in that table. The repertoire holds approximately 400,000 clones, with roughly 77% as singletons. The source of the sample is a study of blood T cell repertoires in COVID-19. Per germline, CDR1 LGHDT and CDR2 YNNKEL (reference sequence). The CDR3 runs to 16 residues. J gave up 2 bases and V 0 bases, and 5 bases lay outside the gene matches.

V and J are TRBV3-1 (or the pseudogene TRBV3-2) and TRBJ2-3, with 7 positions matching TRBD1. The specimen was peripheral blood. This sequence originates from a human donor with acute or convalescent COVID-19. The donor label of this sample is uncertain. Here the CDR3 reads CASSQDWGTDTDTQYF. As DNA, the CDR3 is TGTGCCAGCAGCCAAGACTGGGGGACAGACACAGATACGCAGTATTTT.